This T cell receptor beta chain was documented in a study of post-analysis software for immune sequencing data. Across the study: Relapsing-remitting, secondary progressive and progressive-relapsing multiple sclerosis courses were included.

Notes on this clonotype: Its target is not known.

Broader study findings: In multiple sclerosis, normalized Chao1 diversity was significantly below that of controls. The five TRBV segments detected at higher frequency in patients than in controls included TRBV5-6, TRBV5-1 and TRBV20-1.

CDR1 is SGHRS and CDR2 is YFSETQ in the germline V gene. The CDR3 length is 16 residues. Included in the TCR beta cDNA libraries were unique molecular identifiers. TCRdb recomputed calls from the PCR reads with MiXCR, one row per CDR3 protein. The repertoire holds approximately 730,000 distinct CDR3 sequences, with more than 45% as singletons. V usage is TRBV5-1 and J usage is TRBJ2-4; 14 bases align to TRBD2. The end of the DNA fits TRBJ2-7 better, so the J call may be wrong. This sequence originates from a girl under 18 with multiple sclerosis. Sequenced input: blood. The CDR3 DNA follows: TGCGCCAGCAGCAAGGGCGGACTAGCGGGAGGCTACGAGCAGTACTTC. Protein sequence: CASSKGGLAGGYEQYF.